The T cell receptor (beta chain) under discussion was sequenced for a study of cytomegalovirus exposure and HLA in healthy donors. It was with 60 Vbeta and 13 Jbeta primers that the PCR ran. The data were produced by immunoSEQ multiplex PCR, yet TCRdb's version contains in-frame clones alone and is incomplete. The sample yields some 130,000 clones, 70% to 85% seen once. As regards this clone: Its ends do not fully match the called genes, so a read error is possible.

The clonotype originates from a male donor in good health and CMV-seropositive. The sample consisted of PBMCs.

CDR3 residues: CASSLARAGANGLTF. As DNA, the CDR3 is TGCGCCAGCAGCTTGGCCAGAGCTGGGGCCAACGGCCTGACTTTC. The rearrangement links TRBV5-1 to TRBJ2-6; D might be TRBD1 (5 bases). Per germline, CDR1 SGHRS and CDR2 YFSETQ. The CDR3 contains 15 residues.